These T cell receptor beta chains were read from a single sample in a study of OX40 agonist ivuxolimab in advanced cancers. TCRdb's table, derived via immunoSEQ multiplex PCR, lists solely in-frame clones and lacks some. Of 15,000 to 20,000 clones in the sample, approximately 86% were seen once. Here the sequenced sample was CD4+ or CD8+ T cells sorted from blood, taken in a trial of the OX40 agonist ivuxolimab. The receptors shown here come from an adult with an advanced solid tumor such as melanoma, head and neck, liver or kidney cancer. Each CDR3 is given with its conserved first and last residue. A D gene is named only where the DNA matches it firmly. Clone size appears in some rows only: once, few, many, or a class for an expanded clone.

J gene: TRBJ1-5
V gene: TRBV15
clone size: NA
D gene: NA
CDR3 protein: CATSLTGDQPQHF
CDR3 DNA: TGTGCCACCAGCCTCACAGGCGATCAGCCCCAGCATTTT

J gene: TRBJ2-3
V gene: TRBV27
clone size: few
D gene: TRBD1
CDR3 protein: CAIARPGQGITDTQYF
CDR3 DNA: TGTGCCATCGCCCGACCGGGACAGGGGATCACAGATACGCAGTATTTT

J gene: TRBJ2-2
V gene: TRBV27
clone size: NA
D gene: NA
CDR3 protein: CASSYLTGGGELFF
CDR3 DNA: TGTGCCAGCAGTTACCTGACAGGCGGCGGGGAGCTGTTTTTT

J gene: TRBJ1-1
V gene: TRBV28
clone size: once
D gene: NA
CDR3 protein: CASSRQASGSTEAFF
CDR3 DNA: TGTGCCAGCAGCCGACAGGCCTCCGGTTCCACTGAAGCTTTCTTT

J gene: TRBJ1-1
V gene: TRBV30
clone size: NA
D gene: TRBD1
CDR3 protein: CAWSPGTGGRTEAFF
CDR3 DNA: TGTGCCTGGAGTCCTGGGACAGGGGGACGCACTGAAGCTTTCTTT

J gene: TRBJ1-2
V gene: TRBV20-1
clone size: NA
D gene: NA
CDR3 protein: CSALGGYGYTF
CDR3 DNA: TGCAGTGCCCTGGGGGGCTATGGCTACACCTTC

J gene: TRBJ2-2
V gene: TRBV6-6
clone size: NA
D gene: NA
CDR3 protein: CASSYSAGLFTGELFF
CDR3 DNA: TGTGCCAGCAGTTACTCGGCAGGATTGTTCACCGGGGAGCTGTTTTTT

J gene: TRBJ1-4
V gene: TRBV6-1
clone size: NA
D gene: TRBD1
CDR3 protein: CASSEGGTGQEKLFF
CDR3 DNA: TGTGCCAGCAGTGAAGGAGGGACAGGGCAGGAAAAACTGTTTTTT

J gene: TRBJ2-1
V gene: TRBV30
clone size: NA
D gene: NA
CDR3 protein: CAWSRGNEQFF
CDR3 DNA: TGTGCCTGGAGTCGAGGCAATGAGCAGTTCTTC

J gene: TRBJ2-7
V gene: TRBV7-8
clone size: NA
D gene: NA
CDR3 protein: CASSLRPPAEGYEQYF
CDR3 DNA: TGTGCCAGCAGCTTAAGGCCGCCAGCGGAGGGCTACGAGCAGTACTTC

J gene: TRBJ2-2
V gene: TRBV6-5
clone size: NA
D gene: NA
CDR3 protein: CASRTGRDTGGELFF
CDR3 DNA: TGTGCCAGCAGGACCGGACGTGATACTGGGGGGGAGCTGTTTTTT

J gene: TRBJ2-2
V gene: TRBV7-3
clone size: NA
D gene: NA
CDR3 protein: CASRGMGNSGELFF
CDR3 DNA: TGTGCCAGCAGGGGTATGGGGAACTCCGGGGAGCTGTTTTTT

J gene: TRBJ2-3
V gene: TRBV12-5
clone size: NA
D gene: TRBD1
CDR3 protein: CASGLDRGGADTQYF
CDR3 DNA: TGTGCTAGTGGTTTGGACAGGGGTGGCGCAGATACGCAGTATTTT

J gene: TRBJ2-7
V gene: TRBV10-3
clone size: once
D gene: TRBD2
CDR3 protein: CAISVGGRADEQYF
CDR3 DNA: TGTGCCATCAGTGTAGGAGGGAGGGCCGACGAGCAGTACTTC

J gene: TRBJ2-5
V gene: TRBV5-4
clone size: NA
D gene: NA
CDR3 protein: CASSQEPGYDETQYF
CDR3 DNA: TGTGCCAGCAGCCAAGAGCCAGGGTATGACGAGACCCAGTACTTC

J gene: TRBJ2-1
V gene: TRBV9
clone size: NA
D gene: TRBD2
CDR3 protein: CASSSRDSGSEQFF
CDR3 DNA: TGTGCCAGCAGCTCCCGGGATAGCGGGAGTGAGCAGTTCTTC

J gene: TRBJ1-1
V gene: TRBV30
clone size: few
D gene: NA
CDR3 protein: CASTRMYAEAFF
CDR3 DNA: TGTGCCTCCACCCGGATGTACGCTGAAGCTTTCTTT

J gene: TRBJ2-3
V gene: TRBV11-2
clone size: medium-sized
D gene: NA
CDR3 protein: CASSLLIGRGRDTQYF
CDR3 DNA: TGTGCCAGCAGCTTATTGATCGGGCGTGGTAGAGATACGCAGTATTTT

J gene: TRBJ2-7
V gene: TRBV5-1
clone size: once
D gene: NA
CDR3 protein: CASSLGDFYEQYF
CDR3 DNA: TGCGCCAGCAGCTTGGGGGATTTCTACGAGCAGTACTTC

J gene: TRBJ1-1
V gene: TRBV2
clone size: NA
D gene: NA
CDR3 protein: CASRGEVMNTEAFF
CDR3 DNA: TGTGCCAGCAGAGGAGAGGTTATGAACACTGAAGCTTTCTTT

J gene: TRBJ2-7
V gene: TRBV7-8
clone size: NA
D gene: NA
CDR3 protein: CASSLTGTSHEQYF
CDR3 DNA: TGTGCCAGCAGCTTAACGGGGACTTCCCACGAGCAGTACTTC

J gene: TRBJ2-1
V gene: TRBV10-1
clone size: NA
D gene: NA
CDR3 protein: CASSESRGGVNEQFF
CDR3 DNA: TGCGCCAGCAGTGAGTCGAGAGGCGGGGTCAATGAGCAGTTCTTC

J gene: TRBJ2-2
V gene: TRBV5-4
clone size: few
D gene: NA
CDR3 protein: CASSPPEAGELFF
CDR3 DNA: TGTGCCAGCAGCCCTCCAGAGGCCGGGGAGCTGTTTTTT

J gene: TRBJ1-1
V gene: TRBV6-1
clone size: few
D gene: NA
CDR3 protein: CASSDGSRTEAFF
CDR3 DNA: TGTGCCAGCAGTGATGGCTCGAGGACTGAAGCTTTCTTT

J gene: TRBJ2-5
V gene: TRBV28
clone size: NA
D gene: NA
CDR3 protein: CASSPGSVGQETQYF
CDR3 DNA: TGTGCCAGCAGCCCCGGTTCGGTGGGCCAAGAGACCCAGTACTTC

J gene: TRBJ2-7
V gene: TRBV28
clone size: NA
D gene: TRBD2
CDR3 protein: CASQNWEGYEQYF
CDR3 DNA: TGTGCCAGCCAAAATTGGGAGGGCTACGAGCAGTACTTC

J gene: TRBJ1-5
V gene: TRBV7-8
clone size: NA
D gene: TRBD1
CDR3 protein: CASSSDRVNQPQHF
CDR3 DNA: TGTGCCAGCAGCTCCGACAGGGTAAATCAGCCCCAGCATTTT